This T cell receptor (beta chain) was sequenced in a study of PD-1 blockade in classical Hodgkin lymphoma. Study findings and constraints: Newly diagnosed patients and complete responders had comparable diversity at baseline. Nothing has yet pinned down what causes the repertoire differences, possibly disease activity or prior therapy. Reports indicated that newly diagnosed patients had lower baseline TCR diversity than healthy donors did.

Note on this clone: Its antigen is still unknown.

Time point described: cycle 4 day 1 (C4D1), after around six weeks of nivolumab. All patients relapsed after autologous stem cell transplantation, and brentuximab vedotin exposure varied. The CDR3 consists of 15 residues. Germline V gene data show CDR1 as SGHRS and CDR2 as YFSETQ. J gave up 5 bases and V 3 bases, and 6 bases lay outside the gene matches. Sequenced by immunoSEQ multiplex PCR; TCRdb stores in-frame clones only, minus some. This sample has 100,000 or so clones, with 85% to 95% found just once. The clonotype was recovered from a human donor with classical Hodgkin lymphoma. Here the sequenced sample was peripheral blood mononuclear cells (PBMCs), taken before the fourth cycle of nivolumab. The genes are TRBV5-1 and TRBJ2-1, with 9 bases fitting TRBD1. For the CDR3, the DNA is TGCGCCAGCAGCTCCCGCCGGGACAGGGACAATGAGCAGTTCTTC. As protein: CASSSRRDRDNEQFF. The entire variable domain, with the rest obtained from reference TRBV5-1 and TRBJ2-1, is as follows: KAGVTQTPRYLIKTRGQQVTLSCSPISGHRSVSWYQQTPGQGLQFLFEYFSETQRNKGNFPGRFSGRQFSNSRSEMNVSTLELGDSALYLCASSSRRDRDNEQFFGPGTRLTVL.